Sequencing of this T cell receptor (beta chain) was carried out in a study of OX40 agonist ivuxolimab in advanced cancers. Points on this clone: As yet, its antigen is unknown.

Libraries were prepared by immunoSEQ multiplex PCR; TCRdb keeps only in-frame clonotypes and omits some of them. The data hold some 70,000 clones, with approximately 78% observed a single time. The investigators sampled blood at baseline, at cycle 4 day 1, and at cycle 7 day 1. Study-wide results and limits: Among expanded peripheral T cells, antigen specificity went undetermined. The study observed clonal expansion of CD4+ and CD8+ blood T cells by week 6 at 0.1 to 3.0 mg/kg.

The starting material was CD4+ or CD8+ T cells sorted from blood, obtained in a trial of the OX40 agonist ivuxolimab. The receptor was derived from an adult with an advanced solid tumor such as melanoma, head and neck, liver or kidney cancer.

CDR3 DNA sequence: TGTGCCAGCACCTCGGGAGGGGCTAATGGCTACACCTTC. It codes for CASTSGGANGYTF. The chain is built from TRBV28 and TRBJ1-2, with D possibly TRBD1 on 5 matching bases. This CDR3 is built from 13 residues. Trimming took off 7 bases at V and 6 bases at J, with 15 bases between the two ends. In germline, CDR1 is MDHEN, CDR2 SYDVKM.